The source of this TCR beta chain is a study of OX40 agonist ivuxolimab in advanced cancers. Study-level results: Both blood CD4+ and CD8+ T cells showed clonal growth by week 6 at 0.1 to 3.0 mg/kg. CD8+ T cells showed, on average, more clonal expansion than CD4+ cells. Part of the nonresponder group also had normalized T-cell clonal expansion that was low. In the expanded peripheral T cells, antigen specificity was never determined.

Germline lookup yields CDR1 LGHNA and CDR2 YSLEER. V lost 2 bases, J lost 6 bases, and 2 bases stayed unmatched. The CDR3 is 13 amino acids. On this clone: What it recognizes is unknown.

The protocol was immunoSEQ multiplex PCR, while the TCRdb copy is restricted to in-frame clones and leaves out a portion. Of around 46,000 clones detected, over 75% appear once; the ten largest clones hold approximately 5%. The TCR originated in an adult with an advanced solid tumor such as melanoma, head and neck, liver or kidney cancer. The sequencing here drew on CD4+ or CD8+ T cells sorted from blood, taken in a trial of the OX40 agonist ivuxolimab. The V gene is TRBV4-3, the J gene TRBJ2-3; 7 bases agree with TRBD1. The CDR3 coding sequence is TGCGCCAGCAGCCAAACACAGGGGGATACGCAGTATTTT. Its translation: CASSQTQGDTQYF.